This TCR beta chain derives from a study of T-cell reconstitution after alpha-beta-depleted transplantation in children. Unique molecular identifiers were used to barcode this TCRbeta library. MiXCR was run by TCRdb on the PCR reads, yielding one entry per CDR3 protein. The table lists almost 500,000 distinct CDR3 sequences, over 9.5% of them singletons, with around 2% in the top ten. Germline V gene lookup returns CDR1 SGHRS and CDR2 YFSETQ. The CDR3 is made up of 15 amino acids. Trimming at V came to 3 bases and at J to 1 base, leaving 5 bases not matched to a gene. The chain employs TRBV5-1 and TRBJ2-7; 9 bases are shared with TRBD1. The sequence came from a child aged 2 to 9 with inherited bone marrow failure, due to receive a stem cell transplant. Specimen: PBMCs, collected before TCRalphabeta/CD19-depleted stem cell transplant. The CDR3 reads CASSWGQGQSYEQYF. The CDR3 region has the DNA TGCGCCAGCAGCTGGGGACAGGGCCAATCCTACGAGCAGTACTTC.